This T cell receptor (beta chain) was identified during a study of cytomegalovirus exposure and HLA in healthy donors. The CDR3 runs 11 residues. With 9 bases removed from V and 8 bases from J, the gap between germline ends came to 12 bases. Germline CDR1 and CDR2: MGHDK and SYGVNS. The study, taken as a whole, reports: A later analysis by the authors found several of the most significant clusters apparently linked to common viral pathogens. Confirmation was obtained in vitro that a few CMV-associated chains are specific for CMV antigens. Reportedly, HLA-A and HLA-B alleles of most subjects were accurately predicted from TCR beta. Being productive about 87% or about 30% of the time was typical of most TCR beta V segments in an earlier analysis.

Turning to this clone: Its matching antigen is unknown.

Use of 60 Vbeta and 13 Jbeta primers characterized the PCR. Libraries were prepared by immunoSEQ multiplex PCR; TCRdb keeps only in-frame clonotypes and omits some of them. Of a few hundred thousand clones in the sample, under 80% were seen once. The gene calls are TRBV25-1 and TRBJ2-3; the D gene is possibly TRBD2 (6 bases). The sequence derives from a woman in her twenties or thirties in good health and CMV-seronegative. Sample: PBMCs. CDR3 residues: CASGSGGTQYF. As DNA, the CDR3 is TGTGCCAGTGGATCCGGGGGTACGCAGTATTTT.